One sample yielded the 6 T cell receptor beta chains listed below, sequenced in a study of blood T cells in healthy people across ages. The second PCR ran roughly 6 to 11 cycles with a sample-barcoded 5' primer and J-beta primers. TCRdb independently ran MiXCR on the 5' RACE reads; one entry per CDR3 protein. The sample yields fewer than 800,000 distinct CDR3 sequences, 32% seen once. The sequencing input was blood. These receptors were collected from a woman older than 75 in good health.

The genes are TRBV6-2 or TRBV6-3 and TRBJ2-1; TRBD2 aligns across 7 bases. V lost 6 bases and J lost 1; bases outside the gene matches: 6. The CDR3 spans 15 residues. CDR1 is MNHEY, CDR2 SVGEGT, per germline. The CDR3 sequence: CASSNSGESYNEQFF. Here the CDR3 DNA reads TGTGCCAGCAGCAACAGCGGGGAATCCTACAATGAGCAGTTCTTC.

There are many counts of this clonotype. The genes are TRBV27 and TRBJ1-2, with 8 bases lining up with TRBD1. In germline, CDR1 is MNHEY, CDR2 SMNVEV (reference sequence). V shed 6 bases and J 5 bases; nucleotides not matched to a gene: 5. The CDR3 extends over 13 amino acids. CDR3 nucleotide sequence: TGTGCCAGCAGGGGGACAGGAGCTTATGGCTACACCTTC. It yields the protein CASRGTGAYGYTF.

V usage is TRBV2 and J usage is TRBJ1-5; D is undetermined. This CDR3 is 13 amino acids long. V was trimmed by 6 bases and J by 0 bases, leaving 6 bases between them. Germline V CDR1 and CDR2: SNHLY, FYNNEI. The DNA of the CDR3 is TGTGCCAGCAGAAGGTATAGCAATCAGCCCCAGCATTTT. It yields the protein CASRRYSNQPQHF.

This clonotype was observed at least ten times. CDR3 nucleotide sequence: TGTGCCAGCAGTGGGGGTCGGGGCACAGGGACCCAGTACTTC. Its translation: CASSGGRGTGTQYF. This chain connects TRBV2 to TRBJ2-5; tentatively, D is TRBD1 or TRBD2 (5 bases each). The CDR3 covers 14 residues. Per germline, CDR1 SNHLY and CDR2 FYNNEI. The germline V and J ends were trimmed by 4 bases and 7 bases, with 16 bases remaining between them. The full variable domain, rest sourced from reference TRBV2 and TRBJ2-5, is EPEVTQTPSHQVTQMGQEVILRCVPISNHLYFYWYRQILGQKVEFLVSFYNNEISEKSEIFDDQFSVERPDGSNFTLKIRSTKLEDSAMYFCASSGGRGTGTQYFGPGTRLLVL.

The sample holds one count of this clonotype. This may be a read error: a much more frequent sequence differs by one nucleotide. The rearrangement links TRBV11-2 to TRBJ2-5, with D possibly being TRBD1 (5 bases). The J call may be wrong; the DNA end is better matched by TRBJ2-7. The CDR3 covers 15 residues. Germline CDR1 SGHAT, CDR2 FQNNGV. The CDR3 bases are TGTGCCAGCAGCTTACGGCAGGGCCGGTCCTACGAGCAGTACTTC. It codes for CASSLRQGRSYEQYF.

There are a few counts of this clonotype. At one boundary the junction diverges from the germline segment, which might be a read error. This chain links TRBV7-2 with TRBJ1-5; the match to TRBD1 covers 7 bases. Germline V gene data show CDR1 as SGHTA and CDR2 as FQGNSA. The CDR3 length is 17 residues. The CDR3 protein is CANSLSGRGTSNQPQHF. The CDR3 DNA is TGTGCCAACAGCTTATCTGGCAGGGGGACTAGCAATCAGCCCCAGCATTTT.